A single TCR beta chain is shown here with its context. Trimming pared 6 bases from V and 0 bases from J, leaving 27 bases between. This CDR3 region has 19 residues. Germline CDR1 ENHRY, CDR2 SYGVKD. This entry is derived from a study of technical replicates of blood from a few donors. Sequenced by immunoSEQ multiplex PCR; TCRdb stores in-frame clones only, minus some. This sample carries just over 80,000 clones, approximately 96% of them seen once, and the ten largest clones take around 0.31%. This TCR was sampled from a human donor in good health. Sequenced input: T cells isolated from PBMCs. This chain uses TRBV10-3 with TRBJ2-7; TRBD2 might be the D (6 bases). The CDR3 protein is CAIRGSILAQSSFSYEQYF. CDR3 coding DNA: TGTGCCATCAGGGGGAGTATACTAGCTCAATCCTCCTTCTCCTACGAGCAGTACTTC.